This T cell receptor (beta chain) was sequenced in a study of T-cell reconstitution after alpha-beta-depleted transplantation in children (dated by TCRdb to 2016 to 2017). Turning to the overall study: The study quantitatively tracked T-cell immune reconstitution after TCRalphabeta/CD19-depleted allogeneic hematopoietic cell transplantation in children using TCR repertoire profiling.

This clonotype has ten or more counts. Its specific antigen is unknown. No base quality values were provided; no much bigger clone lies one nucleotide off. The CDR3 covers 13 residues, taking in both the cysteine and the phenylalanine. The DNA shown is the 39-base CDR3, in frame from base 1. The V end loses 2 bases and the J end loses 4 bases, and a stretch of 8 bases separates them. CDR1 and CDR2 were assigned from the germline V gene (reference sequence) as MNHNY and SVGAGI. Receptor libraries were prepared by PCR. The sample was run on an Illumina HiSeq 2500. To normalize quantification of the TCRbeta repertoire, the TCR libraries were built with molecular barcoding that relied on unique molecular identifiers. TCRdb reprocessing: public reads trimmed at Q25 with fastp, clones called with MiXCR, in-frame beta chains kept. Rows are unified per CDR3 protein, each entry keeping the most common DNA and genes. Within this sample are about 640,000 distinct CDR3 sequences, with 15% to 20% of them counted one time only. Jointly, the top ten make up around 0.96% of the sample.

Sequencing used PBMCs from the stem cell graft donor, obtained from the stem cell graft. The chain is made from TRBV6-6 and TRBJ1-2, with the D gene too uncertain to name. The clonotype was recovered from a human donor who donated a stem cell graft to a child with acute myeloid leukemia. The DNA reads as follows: TGTGCCAGCAGTTACGCTAGTAGCTATGGCTACACCTTC. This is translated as CASSYASSYGYTF.